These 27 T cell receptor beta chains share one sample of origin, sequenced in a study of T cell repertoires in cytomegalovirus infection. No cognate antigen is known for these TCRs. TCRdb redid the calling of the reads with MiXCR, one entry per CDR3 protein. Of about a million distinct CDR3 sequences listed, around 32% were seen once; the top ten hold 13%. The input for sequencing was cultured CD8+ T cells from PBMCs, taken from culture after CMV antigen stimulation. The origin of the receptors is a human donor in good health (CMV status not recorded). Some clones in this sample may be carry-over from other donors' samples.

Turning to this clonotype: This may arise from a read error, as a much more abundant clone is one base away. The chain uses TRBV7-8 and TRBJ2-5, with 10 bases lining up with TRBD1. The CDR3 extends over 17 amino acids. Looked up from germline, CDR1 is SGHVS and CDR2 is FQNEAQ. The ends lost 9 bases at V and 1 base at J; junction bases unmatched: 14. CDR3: CARSTNRDRGPQETQYF. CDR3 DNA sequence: TGTGCCAGGAGCACCAACCGGGACAGGGGTCCCCAAGAGACCCAGTACTTC.

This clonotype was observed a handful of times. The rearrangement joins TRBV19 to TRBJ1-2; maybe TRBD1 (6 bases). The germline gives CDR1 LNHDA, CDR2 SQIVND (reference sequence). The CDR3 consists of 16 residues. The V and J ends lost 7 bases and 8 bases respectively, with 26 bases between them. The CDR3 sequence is CASTNRRDTLLNGYTF. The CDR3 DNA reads TGTGCCAGTACCAATCGCCGGGACACCCTCCTAAACGGCTACACCTTC.

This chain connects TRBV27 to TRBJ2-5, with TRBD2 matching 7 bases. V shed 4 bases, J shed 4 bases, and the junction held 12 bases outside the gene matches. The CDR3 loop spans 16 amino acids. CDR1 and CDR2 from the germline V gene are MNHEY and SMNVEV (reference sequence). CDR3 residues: CASSSSAGEIGETQYF. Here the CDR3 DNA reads TGTGCCAGCAGTTCCTCGGCGGGGGAGATAGGAGAGACCCAGTACTTC.

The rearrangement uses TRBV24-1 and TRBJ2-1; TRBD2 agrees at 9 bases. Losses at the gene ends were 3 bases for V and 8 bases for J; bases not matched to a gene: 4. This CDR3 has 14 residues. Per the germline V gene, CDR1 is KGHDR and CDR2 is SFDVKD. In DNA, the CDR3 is TGTGCCACCAGTGATGGCGGGGGGGCCCATGAGCAGTTCTTC. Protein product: CATSDGGGAHEQFF.

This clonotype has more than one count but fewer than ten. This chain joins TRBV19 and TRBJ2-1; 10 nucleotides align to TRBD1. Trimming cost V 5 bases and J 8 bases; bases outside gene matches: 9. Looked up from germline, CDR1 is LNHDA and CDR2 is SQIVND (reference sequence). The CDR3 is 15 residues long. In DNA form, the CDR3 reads TGTGCCAGTAGTGGGGAGACAGGGGGCTATGATGAGCAGTTCTTC. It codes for CASSGETGGYDEQFF.

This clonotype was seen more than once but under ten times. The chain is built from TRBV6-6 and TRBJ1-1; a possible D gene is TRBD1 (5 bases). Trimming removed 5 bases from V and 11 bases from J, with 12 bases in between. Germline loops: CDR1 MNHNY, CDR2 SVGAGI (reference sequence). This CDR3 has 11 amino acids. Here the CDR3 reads CASSRGPGAFF. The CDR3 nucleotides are TGTGCCAGCAGTAGGGGACCGGGGGCTTTCTTT.

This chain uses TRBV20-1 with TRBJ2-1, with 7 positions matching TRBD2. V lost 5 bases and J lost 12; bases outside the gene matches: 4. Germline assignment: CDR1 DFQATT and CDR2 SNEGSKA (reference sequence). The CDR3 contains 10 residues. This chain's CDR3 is CSADTGGQFF. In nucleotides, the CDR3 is TGCAGTGCTGATACGGGGGGGCAGTTCTTC.

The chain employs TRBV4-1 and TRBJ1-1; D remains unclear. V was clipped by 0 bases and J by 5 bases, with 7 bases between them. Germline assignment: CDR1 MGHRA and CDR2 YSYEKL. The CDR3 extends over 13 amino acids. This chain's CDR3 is CASSQDKYTEAFF. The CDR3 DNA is TGCGCCAGCAGCCAAGACAAGTATACTGAAGCTTTCTTT.

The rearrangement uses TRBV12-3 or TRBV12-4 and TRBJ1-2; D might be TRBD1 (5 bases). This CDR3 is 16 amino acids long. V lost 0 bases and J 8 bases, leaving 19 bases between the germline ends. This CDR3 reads CASSLALMGPSKGYTF. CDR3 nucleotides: TGTGCCAGCAGTTTAGCGCTAATGGGGCCCTCCAAAGGCTACACCTTC.

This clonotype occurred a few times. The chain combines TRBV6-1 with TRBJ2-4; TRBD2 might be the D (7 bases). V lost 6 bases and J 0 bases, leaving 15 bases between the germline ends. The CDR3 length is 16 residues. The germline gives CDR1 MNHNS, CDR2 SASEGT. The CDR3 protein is CASRTGGGRAKNIQYF. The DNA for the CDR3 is TGTGCCAGCAGAACTGGGGGGGGGCGAGCCAAAAACATTCAGTACTTC.

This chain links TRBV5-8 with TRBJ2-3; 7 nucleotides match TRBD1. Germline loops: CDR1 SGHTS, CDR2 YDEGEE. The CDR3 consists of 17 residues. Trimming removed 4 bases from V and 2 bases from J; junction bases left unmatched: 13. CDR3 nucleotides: TGTGCCAGCAGCCCCTTTCGGGGACAGAGCGCCACAGATACGCAGTATTTT. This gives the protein CASSPFRGQSATDTQYF.

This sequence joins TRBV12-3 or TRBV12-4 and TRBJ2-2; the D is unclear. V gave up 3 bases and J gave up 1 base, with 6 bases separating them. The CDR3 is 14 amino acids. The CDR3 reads CASSFFENTGELFF. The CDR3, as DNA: TGTGCCAGCAGTTTTTTCGAGAACACCGGGGAGCTGTTTTTT.

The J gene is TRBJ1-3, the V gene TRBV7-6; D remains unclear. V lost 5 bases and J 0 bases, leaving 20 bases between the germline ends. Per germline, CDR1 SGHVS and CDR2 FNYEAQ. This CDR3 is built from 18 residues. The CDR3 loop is CASSPLLFHEVSGNTIYF. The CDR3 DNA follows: TGTGCCAGCAGCCCACTTCTATTCCACGAGGTCTCTGGAAACACCATATATTTT.

DNA for the CDR3: TGTGCCAGCAGTTACTCCACGCCTTTCCGCGGGCAGAAGACCTCTGGCTACACCTTC. The encoded protein is CASSYSTPFRGQKTSGYTF. The chain links TRBV6-5 to TRBJ1-2, with D unresolved. The CDR3 loop spans 19 amino acids. Between the trimmed V and J ends, which lost 0 bases and 7 bases, there was a span of 27 bases. Germline V CDR1 and CDR2: MNHEY, SVGAGI.

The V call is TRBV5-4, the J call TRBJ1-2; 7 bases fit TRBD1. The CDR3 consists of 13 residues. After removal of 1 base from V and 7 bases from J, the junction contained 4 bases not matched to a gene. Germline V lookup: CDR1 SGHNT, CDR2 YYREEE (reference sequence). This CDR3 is CASSLKGGIGYTF. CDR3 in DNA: TGTGCCAGCAGCTTGAAAGGGGGCATTGGCTACACCTTC.

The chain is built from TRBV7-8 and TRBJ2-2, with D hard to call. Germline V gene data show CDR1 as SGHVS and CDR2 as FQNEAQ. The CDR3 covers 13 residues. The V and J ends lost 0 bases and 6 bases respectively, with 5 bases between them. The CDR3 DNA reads TGTGCCAGCAGCTTAGCGTCGGCCGGGGAGCTGTTTTTT. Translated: CASSLASAGELFF. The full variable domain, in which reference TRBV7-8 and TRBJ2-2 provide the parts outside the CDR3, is GAGVSQSPRYKVAKRGQDVALRCDPISGHVSLFWYQQALGQGPEFLTYFQNEAQLDKSGLPSDRFFAERPEGSVSTLKIQRTQQEDSAVYLCASSLASAGELFFGEGSRLTVL.

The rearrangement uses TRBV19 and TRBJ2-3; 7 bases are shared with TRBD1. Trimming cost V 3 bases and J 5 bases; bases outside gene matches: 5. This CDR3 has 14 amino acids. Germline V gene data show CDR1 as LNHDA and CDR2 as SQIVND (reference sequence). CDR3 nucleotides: TGTGCCAGTAGTATCGGGACAGAAGGAGATACGCAGTATTTT. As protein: CASSIGTEGDTQYF.

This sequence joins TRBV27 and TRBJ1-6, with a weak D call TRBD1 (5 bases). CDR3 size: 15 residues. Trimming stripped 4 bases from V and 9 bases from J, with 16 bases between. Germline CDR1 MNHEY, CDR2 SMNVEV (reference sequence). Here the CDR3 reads CASSYRSGPFSPLHF. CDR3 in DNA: TGTGCCAGCAGTTATCGGTCGGGGCCGTTTTCACCCCTCCACTTT.

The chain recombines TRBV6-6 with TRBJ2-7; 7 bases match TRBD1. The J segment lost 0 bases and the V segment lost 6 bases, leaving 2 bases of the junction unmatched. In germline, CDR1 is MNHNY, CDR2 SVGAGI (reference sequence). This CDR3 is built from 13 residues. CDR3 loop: CASRGDSSYEQYV. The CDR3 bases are TGTGCCAGCAGAGGGGACAGCTCCTACGAGCAGTACGTC.

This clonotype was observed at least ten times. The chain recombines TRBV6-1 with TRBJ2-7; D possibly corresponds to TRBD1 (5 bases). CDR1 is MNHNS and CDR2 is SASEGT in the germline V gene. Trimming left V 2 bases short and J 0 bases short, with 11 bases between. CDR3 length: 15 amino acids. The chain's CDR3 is CASSEYLGASYEQYF. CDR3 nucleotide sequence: TGTGCCAGCAGTGAATATTTAGGGGCCTCCTACGAGCAGTACTTC.

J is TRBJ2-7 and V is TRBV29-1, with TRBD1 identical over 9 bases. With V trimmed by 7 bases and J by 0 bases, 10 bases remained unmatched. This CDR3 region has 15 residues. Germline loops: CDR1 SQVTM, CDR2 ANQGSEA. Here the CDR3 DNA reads TGCAGCGCAAGAGACAGGGGGGCAGGCTCCTACGAGCAGTACTTC. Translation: CSARDRGAGSYEQYF.

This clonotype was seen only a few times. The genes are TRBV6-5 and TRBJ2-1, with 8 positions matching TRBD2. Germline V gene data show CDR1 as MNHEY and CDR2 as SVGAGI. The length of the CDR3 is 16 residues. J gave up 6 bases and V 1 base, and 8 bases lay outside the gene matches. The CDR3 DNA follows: TGTGCCAGCAGTTACTTAGCGGGGCCAGCGGGCAATGAGCAGTTCTTC. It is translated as CASSYLAGPAGNEQFF.

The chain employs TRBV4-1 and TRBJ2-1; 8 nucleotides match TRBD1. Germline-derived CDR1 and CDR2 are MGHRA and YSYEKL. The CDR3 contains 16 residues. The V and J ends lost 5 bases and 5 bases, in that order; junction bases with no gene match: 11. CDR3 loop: CASSEHRDRRNNEQFF. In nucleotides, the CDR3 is TGCGCCAGCAGCGAACACCGGGACAGGAGGAACAATGAGCAGTTCTTC.

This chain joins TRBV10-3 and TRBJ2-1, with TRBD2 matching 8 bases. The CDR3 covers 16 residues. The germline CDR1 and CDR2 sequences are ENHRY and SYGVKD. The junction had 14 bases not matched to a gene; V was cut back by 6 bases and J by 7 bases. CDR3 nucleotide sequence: TGTGCCATCAGGGGAGCGGGGGCCCCGGGTTATAATGAGCAGTTCTTC. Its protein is CAIRGAGAPGYNEQFF.

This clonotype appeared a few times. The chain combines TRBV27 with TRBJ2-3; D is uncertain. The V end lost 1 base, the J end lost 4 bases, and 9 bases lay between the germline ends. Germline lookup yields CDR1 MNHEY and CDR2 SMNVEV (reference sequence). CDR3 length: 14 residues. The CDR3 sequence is CASSLLGQPDTQYF. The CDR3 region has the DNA TGTGCCAGCAGTTTATTGGGCCAGCCAGATACGCAGTATTTT.

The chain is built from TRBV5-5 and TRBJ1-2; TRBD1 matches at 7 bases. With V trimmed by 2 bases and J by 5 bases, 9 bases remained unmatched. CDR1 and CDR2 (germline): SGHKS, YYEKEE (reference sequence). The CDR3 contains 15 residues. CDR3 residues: CASSFKTGEGYGYTF. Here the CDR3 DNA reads TGTGCCAGCAGCTTCAAAACAGGGGAAGGGTATGGCTACACCTTC. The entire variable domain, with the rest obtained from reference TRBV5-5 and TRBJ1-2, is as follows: DAGVTQSPTHLIKTRGQQVTLRCSPISGHKSVSWYQQVLGQGPQFIFQYYEKEERGRGNFPDRFSARQFPNYSSELNVNALLLGDSALYLCASSFKTGEGYGYTFGSGTRLTVV.

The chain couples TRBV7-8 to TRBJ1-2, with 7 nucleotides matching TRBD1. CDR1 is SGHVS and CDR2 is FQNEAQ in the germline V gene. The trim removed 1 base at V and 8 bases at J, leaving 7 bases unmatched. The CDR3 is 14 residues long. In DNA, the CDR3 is TGTGCCAGCAGCTTAGAAAACAGGGGTTGGGGCTACACCTTC. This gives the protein CASSLENRGWGYTF.